Sequencing of this T cell receptor (beta chain) was carried out in a study of shared clonotypes between healthy human individuals. Profiled with immunoSEQ multiplex PCR; TCRdb holds only in-frame clones, not every one. This table holds 650,000 to 700,000 clones, less than 95% found once. The CDR3 contains 17 residues. The germline V gene has CDR1 LNHNV and CDR2 YYDKDF (reference sequence). Trimming pared 5 bases from V and 0 bases from J, leaving 17 bases between. The specimen was memory CD8+ T cells from PBMCs. Subset specified: CD45RO+ cells pooled with CCR7-negative TemRA cells. This clonotype originated in a man younger than 35 in good health. Some clones in this sample may be carry-over from other donors' samples. The rearrangement joins TRBV15 to TRBJ1-5, with unresolved D. The CDR3 nucleotides read TGTGCCACCAGCGGAAGAGGTGGGCCGGATAGCAATCAGCCCCAGCATTTT. Translated, it gives CATSGRGGPDSNQPQHF. The full variable domain, in which reference TRBV15 and TRBJ1-5 provide the parts outside the CDR3, is DAMVIQNPRYQVTQFGKPVTLSCSQTLNHNVMYWYQQKSSQAPKLLFHYYDKDFNNEADTPDNFQSRRPNTSFCFLDIRSPGLGDTAMYLCATSGRGGPDSNQPQHFGDGTRLSIL.